This TCR beta chain is from a study of T-cell reconstitution after alpha-beta-depleted transplantation in children (TCRdb year 2016). Background on the whole study: Using TCR repertoire profiling, the study quantitatively followed how T-cell immune reconstitution unfolded in children after TCRalphabeta/CD19-depleted allogeneic hematopoietic cell transplantation. General findings and caveats noted by the study authors: Apparently early alphabetaT-cell count recovery about two months after transplant reportedly relied on only several hundred rapidly expanded clones derived from non-depleted graft cells. In some patients, the high TCRbeta diversity seen at day 60 was put down to recipient T cells and intrathymic progenitors that had survived conditioning. The frequencies of hyperexpanded clones fell over the following months, and after one year, T-cell counts and TCRbeta diversity were mostly attributed to newly produced T cells.

This clonotype has more than one count but fewer than ten. Its cognate antigen has yet to be identified. One base away there is no much larger clone; base qualities are not given. The receptor library was made with PCR. The sequencer listed for this sample is Illumina HiSeq 2500. To normalize quantification of the TCRbeta repertoire, the TCR libraries were built with molecular barcoding that relied on unique molecular identifiers. TCRdb reran the public reads through fastp at Q25 and MiXCR, keeping productive beta chains. One record per CDR3 amino acid sequence lists the most common genes and DNA. Counted in this sample were 280,000 or so distinct CDR3 sequences; about 9.9% of them appeared once. The ten largest make up less than 25% of the sample. What this sample's treatment or condition label stands for: allogeneic hematopoietic cell transplantation with graft depleted of TCRalphabeta T cells and CD19 B cells. The transplant recipients were children given TCRalphabeta/CD19-depleted allogeneic hematopoietic cell grafts.

The V end gives up 9 bases and the J end 5 bases, leaving 12 bases in the junction not matched to a gene. The CDR3 holds 15 amino acids from the cysteine to the phenylalanine. Just the 45-base CDR3 DNA is kept, in frame starting at base 1. From the germline V gene (reference sequence), CDR1 is LNHDA and CDR2 is SQIVND. The receptor chain draws on TRBV19 and TRBJ2-1, and TRBD1 matches 8 of the central bases. The source of this sequence is a male patient between 2 and 9 years old who had a stem cell transplant for chronic granulomatous disease, so the T cells may come from the graft donor. The sequencing here drew on peripheral blood, taken 180 days after TCRalphabeta/CD19-depleted stem cell transplant. This receptor has the CDR3 CASKRGTGLNNEQFF. Read as DNA, the sequence is TGTGCCAGCAAGAGGGGGACAGGCCTAAACAATGAGCAGTTCTTC.